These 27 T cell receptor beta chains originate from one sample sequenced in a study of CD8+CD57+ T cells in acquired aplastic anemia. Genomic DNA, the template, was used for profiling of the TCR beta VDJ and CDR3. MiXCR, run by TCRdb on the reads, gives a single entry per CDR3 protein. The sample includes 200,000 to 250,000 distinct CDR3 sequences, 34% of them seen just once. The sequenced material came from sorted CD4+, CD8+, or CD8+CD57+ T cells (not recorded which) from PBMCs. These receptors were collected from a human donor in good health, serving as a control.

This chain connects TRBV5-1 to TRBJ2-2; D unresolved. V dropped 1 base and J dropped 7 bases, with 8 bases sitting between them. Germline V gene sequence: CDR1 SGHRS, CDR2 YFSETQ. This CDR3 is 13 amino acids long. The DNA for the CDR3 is TGCGCCAGCAGCTTGCAGGAGAGCGGGGAGCTGTTTTTT. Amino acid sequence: CASSLQESGELFF.

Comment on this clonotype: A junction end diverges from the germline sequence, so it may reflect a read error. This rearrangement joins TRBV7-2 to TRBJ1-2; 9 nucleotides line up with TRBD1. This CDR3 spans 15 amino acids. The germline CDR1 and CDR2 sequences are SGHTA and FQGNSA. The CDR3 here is CASTLGTGTNYGYTF. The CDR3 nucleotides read TGTGCCAGCACCTTAGGGACAGGGACGAACTATGGCTACACCTTC.

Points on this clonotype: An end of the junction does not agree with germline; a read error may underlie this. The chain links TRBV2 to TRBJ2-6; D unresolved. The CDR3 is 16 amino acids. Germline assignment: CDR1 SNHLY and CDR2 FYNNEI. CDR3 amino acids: CATSDLIPSGANVLTF. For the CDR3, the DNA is TGTGCCACCAGTGACTTAATCCCCTCTGGGGCCAACGTCCTGACTTTC.

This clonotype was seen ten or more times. CDR3 in amino acids: CASSDGPGQNYGYTF. The CDR3 DNA sequence: TGTGCCAGCAGTGACGGCCCAGGACAGAACTATGGCTACACCTTC. The chain couples TRBV6-4 to TRBJ1-2; a possible D gene is TRBD1 (6 bases). Trimming cost V 2 bases and J 2 bases, with 12 bases left between them. There are 15 residues in the CDR3. Looked up from germline, CDR1 is MRHNA and CDR2 is SNTAGT.

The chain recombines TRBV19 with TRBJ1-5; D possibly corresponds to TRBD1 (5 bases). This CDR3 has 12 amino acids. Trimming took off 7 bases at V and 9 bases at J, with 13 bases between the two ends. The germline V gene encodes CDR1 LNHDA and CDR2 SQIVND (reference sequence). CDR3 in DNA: TGTGCCAGTACGGACACCTTATTGCCCCAGCATTTT. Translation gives CASTDTLLPQHF.

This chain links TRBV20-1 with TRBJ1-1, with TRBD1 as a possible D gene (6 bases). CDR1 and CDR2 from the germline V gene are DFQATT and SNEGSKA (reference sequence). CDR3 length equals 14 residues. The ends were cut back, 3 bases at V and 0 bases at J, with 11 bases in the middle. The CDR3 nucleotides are TGCAGTGCTAGTCGAGGACAGATGAACACTGAAGCTTTCTTT. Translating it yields CSASRGQMNTEAFF.

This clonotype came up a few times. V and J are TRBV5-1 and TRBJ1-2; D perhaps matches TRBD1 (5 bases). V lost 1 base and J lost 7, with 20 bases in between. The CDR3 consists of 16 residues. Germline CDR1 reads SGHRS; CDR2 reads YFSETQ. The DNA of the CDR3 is TGCGCCAGCAGCTTGACTCTTGGGCGGGGGGTGAGTGGCTACACCTTC. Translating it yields CASSLTLGRGVSGYTF.

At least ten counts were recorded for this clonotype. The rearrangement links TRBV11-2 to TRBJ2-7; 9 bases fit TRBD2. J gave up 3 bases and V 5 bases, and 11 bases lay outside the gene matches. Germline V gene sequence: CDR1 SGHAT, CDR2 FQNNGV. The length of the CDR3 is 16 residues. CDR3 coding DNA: TGTGCCAGCAGCCCGCTACGAGCGGGGGGACTCTACGAGCAGTACTTC. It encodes CASSPLRAGGLYEQYF.

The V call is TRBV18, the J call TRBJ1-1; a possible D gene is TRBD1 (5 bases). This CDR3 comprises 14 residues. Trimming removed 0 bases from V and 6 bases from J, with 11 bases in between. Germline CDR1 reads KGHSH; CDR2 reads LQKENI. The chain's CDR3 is CASSPPWGLAEAFF. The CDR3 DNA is TGTGCCAGCTCACCACCTTGGGGACTCGCTGAAGCTTTCTTT.

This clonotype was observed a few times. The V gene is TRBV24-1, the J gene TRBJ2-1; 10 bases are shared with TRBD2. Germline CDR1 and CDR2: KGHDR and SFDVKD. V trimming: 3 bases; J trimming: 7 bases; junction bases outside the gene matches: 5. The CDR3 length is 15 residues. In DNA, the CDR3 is TGTGCCACCAGTGATCCCGCTAGCGGGAGTAATGAGCAGTTCTTC. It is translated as CATSDPASGSNEQFF.

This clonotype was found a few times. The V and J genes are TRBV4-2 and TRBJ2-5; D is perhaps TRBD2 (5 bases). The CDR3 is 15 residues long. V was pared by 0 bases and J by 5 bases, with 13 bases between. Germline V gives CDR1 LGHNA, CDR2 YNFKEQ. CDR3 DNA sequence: TGTGCCAGCAGCCAAGAGCGGGTGAGGGCGGAGACCCAGTACTTC. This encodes CASSQERVRAETQYF.

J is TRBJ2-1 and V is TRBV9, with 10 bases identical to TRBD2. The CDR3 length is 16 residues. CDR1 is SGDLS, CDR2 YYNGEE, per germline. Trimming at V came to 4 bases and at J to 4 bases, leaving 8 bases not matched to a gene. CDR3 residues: CASSTQRGGSYNEQFF. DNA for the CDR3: TGTGCCAGCAGCACTCAGCGGGGGGGCTCTTACAATGAGCAGTTCTTC. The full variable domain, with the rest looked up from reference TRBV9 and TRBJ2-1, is DSGVTQTPKHLITATGQRVTLRCSPRSGDLSVYWYQQSLDQGLQFLIQYYNGEERAKGNILERFSAQQFPDLHSELNLSSLELGDSALYFCASSTQRGGSYNEQFFGPGTRLTVL.

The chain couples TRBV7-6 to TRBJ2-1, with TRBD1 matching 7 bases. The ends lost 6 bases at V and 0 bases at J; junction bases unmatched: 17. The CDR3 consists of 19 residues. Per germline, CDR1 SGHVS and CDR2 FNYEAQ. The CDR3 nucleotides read TGTGCCAGCAGTCTTGGTTCGGGACAGCAAAAAGGCTCCTACAATGAGCAGTTCTTC. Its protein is CASSLGSGQQKGSYNEQFF. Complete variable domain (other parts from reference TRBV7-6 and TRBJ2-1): GAGVSQSPRYKVTKRGQDVALRCDPISGHVSLYWYRQALGQGPEFLTYFNYEAQQDKSGLPNDRFSAERPEGSISTLTIQRTEQRDSAMYRCASSLGSGQQKGSYNEQFFGPGTRLTVL.

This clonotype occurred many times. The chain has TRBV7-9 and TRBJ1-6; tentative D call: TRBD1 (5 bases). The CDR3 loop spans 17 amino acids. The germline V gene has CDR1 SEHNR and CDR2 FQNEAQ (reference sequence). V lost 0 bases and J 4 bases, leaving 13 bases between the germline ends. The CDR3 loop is CASSLASTGRYNSPLHF. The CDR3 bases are TGTGCCAGCAGCTTAGCCTCTACAGGCCGATATAATTCACCCCTCCACTTT.

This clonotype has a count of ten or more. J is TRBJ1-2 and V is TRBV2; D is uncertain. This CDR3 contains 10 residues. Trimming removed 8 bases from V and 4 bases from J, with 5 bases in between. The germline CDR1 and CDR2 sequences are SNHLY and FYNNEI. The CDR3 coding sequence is TGTGCCAGCCTAGCCTATGGCTACACCTTC. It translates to CASLAYGYTF.

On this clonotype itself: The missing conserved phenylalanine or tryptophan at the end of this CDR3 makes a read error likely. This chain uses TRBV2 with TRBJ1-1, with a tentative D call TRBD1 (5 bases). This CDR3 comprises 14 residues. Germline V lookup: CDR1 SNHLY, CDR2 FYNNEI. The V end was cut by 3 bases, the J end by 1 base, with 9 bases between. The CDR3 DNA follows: TGTGCCAGCAGTGAGTTAAGGGGGAACACTGAAGCTTTCTCT. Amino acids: CASSELRGNTEAFS.

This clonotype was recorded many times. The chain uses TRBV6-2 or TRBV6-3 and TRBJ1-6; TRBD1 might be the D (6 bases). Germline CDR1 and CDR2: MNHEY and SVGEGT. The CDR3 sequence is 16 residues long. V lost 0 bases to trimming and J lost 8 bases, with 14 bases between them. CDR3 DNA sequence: TGTGCCAGCAGTTACTCCTCGGGGACACGCGATTCACCCCTCCACTTT. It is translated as CASSYSSGTRDSPLHF.

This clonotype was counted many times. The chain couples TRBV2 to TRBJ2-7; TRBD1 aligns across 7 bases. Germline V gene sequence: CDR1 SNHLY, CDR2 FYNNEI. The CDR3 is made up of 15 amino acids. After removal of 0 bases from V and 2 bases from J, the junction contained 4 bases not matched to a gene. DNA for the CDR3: TGTGCCAGCAGTGAAGCAGGGGGCGCAACCTACGAGCAGTACTTC. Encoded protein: CASSEAGGATYEQYF.

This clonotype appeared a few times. CDR3: CASSVGTTGTGELFF. The CDR3 nucleotides read TGTGCCAGCAGCGTAGGGACTACCGGCACCGGGGAGCTGTTTTTT. This rearrangement joins TRBV9 to TRBJ2-2, with D possibly being TRBD2 (6 bases). Germline-derived CDR1 and CDR2 are SGDLS and YYNGEE. The V gene lost 0 bases and the J gene lost 4 bases, with 10 bases spanning the gap. CDR3 length equals 15 residues. The whole variable domain, filled in from reference TRBV9 and TRBJ2-2, reads DSGVTQTPKHLITATGQRVTLRCSPRSGDLSVYWYQQSLDQGLQFLIQYYNGEERAKGNILERFSAQQFPDLHSELNLSSLELGDSALYFCASSVGTTGTGELFFGEGSRLTVL.

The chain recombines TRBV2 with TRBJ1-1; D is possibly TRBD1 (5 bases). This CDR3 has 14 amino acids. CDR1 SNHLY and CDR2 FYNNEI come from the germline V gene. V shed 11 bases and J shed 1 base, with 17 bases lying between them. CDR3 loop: CAGRYGTWNTEAFF. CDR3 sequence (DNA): TGTGCCGGCCGGTACGGGACCTGGAACACTGAAGCTTTCTTT. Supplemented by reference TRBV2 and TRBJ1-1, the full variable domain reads EPEVTQTPSHQVTQMGQEVILRCVPISNHLYFYWYRQILGQKVEFLVSFYNNEISEKSEIFDDQFSVERPDGSNFTLKIRSTKLEDSAMYFCAGRYGTWNTEAFFGQGTRLTVV.

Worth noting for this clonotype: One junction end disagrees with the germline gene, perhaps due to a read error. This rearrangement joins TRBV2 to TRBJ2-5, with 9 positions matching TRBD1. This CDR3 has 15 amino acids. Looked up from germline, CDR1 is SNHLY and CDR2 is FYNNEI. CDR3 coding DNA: TGTGCCAGCAGCAAACAAACAGGGGGCGGAGAGACCCAGCACTTC. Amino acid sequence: CASSKQTGGGETQHF.

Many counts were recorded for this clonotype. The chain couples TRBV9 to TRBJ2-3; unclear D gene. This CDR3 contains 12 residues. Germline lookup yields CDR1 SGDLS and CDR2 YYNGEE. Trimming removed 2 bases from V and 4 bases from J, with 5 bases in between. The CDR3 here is CASSVSPDTQYF. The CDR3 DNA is TGTGCCAGCAGCGTTTCCCCAGATACGCAGTATTTT.

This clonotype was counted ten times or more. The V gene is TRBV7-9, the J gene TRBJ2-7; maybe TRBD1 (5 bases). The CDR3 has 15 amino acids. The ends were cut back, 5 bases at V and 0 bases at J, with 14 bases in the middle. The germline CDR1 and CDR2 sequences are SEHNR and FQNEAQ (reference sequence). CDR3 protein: CASSPWGLSSYEQYF. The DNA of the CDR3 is TGTGCCAGCAGCCCCTGGGGCCTGAGCTCCTACGAGCAGTACTTC.

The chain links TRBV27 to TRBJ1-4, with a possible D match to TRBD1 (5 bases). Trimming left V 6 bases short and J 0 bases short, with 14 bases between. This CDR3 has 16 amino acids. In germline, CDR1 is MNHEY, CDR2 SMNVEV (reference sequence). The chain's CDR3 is CASRATVLTTNEKLFF. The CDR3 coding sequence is TGTGCCAGCAGAGCGACAGTACTAACAACTAATGAAAAACTGTTTTTT.

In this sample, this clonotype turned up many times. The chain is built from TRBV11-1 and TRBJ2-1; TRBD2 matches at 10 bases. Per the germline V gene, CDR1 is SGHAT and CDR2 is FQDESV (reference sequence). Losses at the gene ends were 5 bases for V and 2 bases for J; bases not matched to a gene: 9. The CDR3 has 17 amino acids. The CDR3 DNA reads TGTGCCAGCAGCCGTCAGCCCGGGACTAGCGCCTACAATGAGCAGTTCTTC. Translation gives CASSRQPGTSAYNEQFF.

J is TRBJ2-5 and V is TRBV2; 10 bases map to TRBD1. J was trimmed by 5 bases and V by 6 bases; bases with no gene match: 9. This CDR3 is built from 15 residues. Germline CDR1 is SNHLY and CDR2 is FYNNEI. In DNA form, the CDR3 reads TGTGCCAGCAGGTGGGACAGGGGTAGGGCGGAGACCCAGTACTTC. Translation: CASRWDRGRAETQYF.

CDR3 sequence (DNA): TGCGCCAGCAGACCAGCCGGGACAGGGAACACCGGGGAGCTGTTTTTT. This codes for CASRPAGTGNTGELFF. The chain carries TRBV5-1 and TRBJ2-2; 8 bases fit TRBD1. The V and J ends lost 5 bases and 1 base, in that order; junction bases with no gene match: 7. The CDR3 is 16 amino acids. Germline assignment: CDR1 SGHRS and CDR2 YFSETQ.